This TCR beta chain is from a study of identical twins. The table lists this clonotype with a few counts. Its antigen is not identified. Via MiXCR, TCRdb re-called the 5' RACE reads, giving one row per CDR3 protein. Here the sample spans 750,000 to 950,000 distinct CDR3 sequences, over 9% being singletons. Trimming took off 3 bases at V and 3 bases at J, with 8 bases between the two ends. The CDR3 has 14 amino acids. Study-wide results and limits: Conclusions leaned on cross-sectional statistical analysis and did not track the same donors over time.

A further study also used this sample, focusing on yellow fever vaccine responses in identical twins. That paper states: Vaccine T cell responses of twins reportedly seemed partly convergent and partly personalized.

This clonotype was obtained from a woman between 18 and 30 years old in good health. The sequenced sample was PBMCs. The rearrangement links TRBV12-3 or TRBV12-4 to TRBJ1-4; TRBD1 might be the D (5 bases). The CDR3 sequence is CASSFGRANEKLFF. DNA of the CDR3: TGTGCCAGCAGTTTTGGCAGGGCTAATGAAAAACTGTTTTTT.